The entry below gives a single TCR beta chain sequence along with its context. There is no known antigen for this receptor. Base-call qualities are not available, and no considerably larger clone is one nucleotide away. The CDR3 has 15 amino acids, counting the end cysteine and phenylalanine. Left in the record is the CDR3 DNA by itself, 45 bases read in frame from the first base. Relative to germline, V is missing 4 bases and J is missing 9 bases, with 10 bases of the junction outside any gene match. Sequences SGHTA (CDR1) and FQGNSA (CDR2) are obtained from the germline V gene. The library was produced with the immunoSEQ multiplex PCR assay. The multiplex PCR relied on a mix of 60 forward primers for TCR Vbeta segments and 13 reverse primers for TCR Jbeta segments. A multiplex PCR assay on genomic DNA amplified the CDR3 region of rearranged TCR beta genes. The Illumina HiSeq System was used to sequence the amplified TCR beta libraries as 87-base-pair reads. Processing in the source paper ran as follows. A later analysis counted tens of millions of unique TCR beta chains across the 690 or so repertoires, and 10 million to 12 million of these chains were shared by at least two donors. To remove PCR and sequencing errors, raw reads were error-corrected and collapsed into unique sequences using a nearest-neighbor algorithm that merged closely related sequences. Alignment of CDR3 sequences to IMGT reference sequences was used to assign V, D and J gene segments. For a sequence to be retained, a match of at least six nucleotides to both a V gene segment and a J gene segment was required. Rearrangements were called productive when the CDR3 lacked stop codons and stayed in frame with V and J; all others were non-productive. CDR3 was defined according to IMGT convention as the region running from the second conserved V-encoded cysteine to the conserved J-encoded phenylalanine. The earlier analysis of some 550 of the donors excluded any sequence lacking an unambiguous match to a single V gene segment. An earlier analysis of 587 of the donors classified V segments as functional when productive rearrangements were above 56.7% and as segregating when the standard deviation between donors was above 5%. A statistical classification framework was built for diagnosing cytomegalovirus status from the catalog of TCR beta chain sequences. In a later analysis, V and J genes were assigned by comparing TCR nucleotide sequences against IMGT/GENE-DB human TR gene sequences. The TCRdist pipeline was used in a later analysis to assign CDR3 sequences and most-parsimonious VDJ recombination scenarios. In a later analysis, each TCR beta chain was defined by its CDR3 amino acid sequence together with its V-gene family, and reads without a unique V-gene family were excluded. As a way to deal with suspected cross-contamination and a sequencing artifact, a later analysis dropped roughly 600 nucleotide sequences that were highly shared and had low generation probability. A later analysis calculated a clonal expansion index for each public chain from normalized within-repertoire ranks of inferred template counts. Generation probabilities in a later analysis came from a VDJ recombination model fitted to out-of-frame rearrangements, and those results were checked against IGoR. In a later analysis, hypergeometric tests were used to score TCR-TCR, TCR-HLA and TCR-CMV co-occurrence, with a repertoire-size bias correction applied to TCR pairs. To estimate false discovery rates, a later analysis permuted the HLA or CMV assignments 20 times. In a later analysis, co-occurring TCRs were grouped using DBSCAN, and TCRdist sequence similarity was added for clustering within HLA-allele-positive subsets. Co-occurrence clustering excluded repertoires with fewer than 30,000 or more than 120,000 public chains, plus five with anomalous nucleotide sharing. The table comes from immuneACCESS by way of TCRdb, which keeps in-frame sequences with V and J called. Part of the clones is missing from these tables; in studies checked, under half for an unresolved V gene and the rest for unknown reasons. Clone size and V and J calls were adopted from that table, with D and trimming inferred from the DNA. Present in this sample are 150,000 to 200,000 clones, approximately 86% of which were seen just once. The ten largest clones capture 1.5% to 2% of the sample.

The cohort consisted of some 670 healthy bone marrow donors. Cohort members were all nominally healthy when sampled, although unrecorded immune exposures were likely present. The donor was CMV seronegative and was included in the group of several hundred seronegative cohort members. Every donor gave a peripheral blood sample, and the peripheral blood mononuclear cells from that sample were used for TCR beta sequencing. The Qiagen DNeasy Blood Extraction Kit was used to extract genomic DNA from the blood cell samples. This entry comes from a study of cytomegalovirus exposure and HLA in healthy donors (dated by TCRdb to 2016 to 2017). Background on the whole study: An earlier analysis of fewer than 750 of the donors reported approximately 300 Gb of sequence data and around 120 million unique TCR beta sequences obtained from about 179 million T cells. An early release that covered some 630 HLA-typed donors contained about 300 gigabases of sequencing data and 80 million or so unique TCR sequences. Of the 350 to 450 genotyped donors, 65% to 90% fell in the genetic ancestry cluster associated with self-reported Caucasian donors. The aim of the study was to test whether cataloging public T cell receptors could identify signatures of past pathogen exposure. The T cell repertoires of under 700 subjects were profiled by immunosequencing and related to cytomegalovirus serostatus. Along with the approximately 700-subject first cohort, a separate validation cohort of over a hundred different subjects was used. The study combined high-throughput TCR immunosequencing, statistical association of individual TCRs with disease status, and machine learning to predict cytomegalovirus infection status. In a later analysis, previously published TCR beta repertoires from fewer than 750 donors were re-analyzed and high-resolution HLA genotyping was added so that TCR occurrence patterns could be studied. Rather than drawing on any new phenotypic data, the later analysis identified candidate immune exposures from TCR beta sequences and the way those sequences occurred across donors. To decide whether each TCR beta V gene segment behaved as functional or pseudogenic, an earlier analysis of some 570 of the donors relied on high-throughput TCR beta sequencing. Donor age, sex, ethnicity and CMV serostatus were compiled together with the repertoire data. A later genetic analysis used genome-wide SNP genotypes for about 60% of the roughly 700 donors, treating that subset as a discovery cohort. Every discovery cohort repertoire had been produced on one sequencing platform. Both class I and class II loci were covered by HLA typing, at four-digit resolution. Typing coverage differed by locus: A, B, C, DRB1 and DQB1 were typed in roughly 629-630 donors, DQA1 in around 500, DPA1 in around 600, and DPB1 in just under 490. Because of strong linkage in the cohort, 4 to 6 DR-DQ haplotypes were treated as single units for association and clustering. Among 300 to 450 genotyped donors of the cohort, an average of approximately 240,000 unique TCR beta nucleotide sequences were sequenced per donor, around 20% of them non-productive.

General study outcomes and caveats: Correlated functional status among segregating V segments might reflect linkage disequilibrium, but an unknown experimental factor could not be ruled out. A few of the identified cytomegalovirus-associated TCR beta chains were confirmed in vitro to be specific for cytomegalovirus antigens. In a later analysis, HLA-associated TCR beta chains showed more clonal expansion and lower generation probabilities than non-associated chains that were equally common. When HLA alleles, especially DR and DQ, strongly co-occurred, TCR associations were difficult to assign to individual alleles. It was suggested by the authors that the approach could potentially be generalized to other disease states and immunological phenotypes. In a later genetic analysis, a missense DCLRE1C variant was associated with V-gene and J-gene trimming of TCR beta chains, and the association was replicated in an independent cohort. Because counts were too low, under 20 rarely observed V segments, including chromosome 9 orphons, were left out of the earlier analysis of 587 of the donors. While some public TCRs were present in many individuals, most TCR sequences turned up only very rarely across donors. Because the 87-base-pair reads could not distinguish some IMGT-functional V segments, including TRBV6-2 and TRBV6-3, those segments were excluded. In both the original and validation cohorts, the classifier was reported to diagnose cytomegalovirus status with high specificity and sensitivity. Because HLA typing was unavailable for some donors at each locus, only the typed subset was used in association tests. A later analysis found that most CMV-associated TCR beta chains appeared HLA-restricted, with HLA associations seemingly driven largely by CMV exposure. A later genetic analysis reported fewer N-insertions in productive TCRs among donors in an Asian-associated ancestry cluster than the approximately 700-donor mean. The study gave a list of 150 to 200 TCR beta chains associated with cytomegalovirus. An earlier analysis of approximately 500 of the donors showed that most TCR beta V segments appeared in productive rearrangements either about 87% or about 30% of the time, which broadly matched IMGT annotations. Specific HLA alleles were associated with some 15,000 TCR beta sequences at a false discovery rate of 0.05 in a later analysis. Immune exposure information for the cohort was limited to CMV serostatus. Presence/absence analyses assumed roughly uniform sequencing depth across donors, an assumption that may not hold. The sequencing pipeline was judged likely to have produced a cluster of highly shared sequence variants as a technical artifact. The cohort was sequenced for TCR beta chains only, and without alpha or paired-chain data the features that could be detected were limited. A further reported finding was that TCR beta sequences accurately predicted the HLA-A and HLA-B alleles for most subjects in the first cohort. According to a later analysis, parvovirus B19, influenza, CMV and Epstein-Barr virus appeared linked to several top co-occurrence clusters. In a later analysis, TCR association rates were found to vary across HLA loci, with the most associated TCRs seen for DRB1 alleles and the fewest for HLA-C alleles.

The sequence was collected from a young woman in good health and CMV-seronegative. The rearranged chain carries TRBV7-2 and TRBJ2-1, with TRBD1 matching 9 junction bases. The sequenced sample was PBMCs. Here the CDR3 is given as CASSSGTGSWLEQFF. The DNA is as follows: TGTGCCAGCAGCTCAGGGACAGGGAGTTGGCTTGAGCAGTTCTTC.